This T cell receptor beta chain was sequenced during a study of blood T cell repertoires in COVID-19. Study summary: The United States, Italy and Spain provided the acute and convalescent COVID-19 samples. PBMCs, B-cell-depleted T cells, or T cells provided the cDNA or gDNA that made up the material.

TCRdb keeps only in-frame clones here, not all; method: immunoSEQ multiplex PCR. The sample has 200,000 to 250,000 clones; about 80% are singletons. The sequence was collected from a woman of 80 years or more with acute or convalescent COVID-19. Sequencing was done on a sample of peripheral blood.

The CDR3 bases are TGTGCCAGCAGCACCACTTCCTGGGCCTCTTCTGGAAACACCATATATTTT. This sequence encodes CASSTTSWASSGNTIYF. The genes are TRBV7-9 and TRBJ1-3, with no clear D. This CDR3 spans 17 amino acids. CDR1 is SEHNR and CDR2 is FQNEAQ in the germline V gene (reference sequence). Trimming stripped 5 bases from V and 1 base from J, with 18 bases between.